Sequencing of this T cell receptor (beta chain) was carried out in a study of spatial heterogeneity in lung cancer. Study details: Sequencing of follow-up PBMC samples took place when they were available, at a median of roughly 2 years after resection. Broader study findings: Tumor TCRs that were ubiquitous and expanded showed up in blood more at resection than follow-up.

As to time point: blood at routine non-recurrence follow-up after resection. Material for sequencing was whole RNA from tumor, nontumor lung or frozen PBMC, left unsorted. Germline CDR1 and CDR2: SQVTM and ANQGSEA. The CDR3 spans 14 residues. Every TCR cDNA molecule bore its own unique molecular identifier. MiXCR was run by TCRdb on the 5' RACE reads, yielding one entry per CDR3 protein. The sample consists of roughly 120,000 distinct CDR3 sequences, 12% of them appearing once. Details on this clonotype: Its antigen is still unknown.

This receptor was identified in a male donor with early-stage non-small cell lung cancer. Specimen: PBMCs, collected at follow-up. The chain links TRBV29-1 to TRBJ1-2; D is unclear. This chain's CDR3 is CNVEPAGPNYGYTF. CDR3 bases: TGCAACGTCGAGCCAGCAGGACCCAACTATGGCTACACCTTC. Looking up the rest from reference TRBV29-1 and TRBJ1-2 gives the full variable domain: SAVISQKPSRDICQRGTSLTIQCQVDSQVTMMFWYRQQPGQSLTLIATANQGSEATYESGFVIDKFPISRPNLTFSTLTVSNMSPEDSSIYLCNVEPAGPNYGYTFGSGTRLTVV.